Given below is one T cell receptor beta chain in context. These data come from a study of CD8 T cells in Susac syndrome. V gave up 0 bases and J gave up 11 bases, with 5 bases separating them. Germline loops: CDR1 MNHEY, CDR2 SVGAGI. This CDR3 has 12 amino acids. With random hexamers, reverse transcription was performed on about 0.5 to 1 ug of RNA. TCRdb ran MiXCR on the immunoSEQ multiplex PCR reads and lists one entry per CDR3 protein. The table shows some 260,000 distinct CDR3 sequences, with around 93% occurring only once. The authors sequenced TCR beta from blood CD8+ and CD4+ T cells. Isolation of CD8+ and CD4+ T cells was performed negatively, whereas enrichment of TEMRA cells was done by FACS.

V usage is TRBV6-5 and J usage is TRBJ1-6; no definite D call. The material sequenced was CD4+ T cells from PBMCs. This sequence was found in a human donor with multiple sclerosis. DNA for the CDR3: TGTGCCAGCAGTTACTCTAGTGCACCCCTCCACTTT. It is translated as CASSYSSAPLHF.